The 17 T cell receptor beta chains below come from one sample, sequenced in a study of cytomegalovirus exposure and HLA in healthy donors (dated by TCRdb to 2016 to 2017). The protocol used for the library was the immunoSEQ multiplex PCR assay. The multiplex PCR relied on a mix of 60 forward primers for TCR Vbeta segments and 13 reverse primers for TCR Jbeta segments. TCRdb mirrors the immuneACCESS table, restricted to in-frame sequences. Some clones are absent from its copies; in checked studies, under half trace to an unresolved V gene, and the reason for the others is unknown. Recorded for this sample are 150,000 or so clones; roughly three quarters of them occurred a single time. The ten largest account for about an eighth of the sample. What was sequenced was PBMCs. These receptors were taken from a woman aged 40 to 50 in good health and CMV-seronegative.

The V call is TRBV7-2, the J call TRBJ2-2, with 8 bases fitting TRBD2. Losses at the gene ends were 1 base for V and 1 base for J; bases not matched to a gene: 8. The CDR3 consists of 18 residues. Germline V gene lookup returns CDR1 SGHTA and CDR2 FQGNSA. CDR3 nucleotide sequence: TGTGCCAGCAGCTTAGAGGCCGTCGGGGGGGTGAACACCGGGGAGCTGTTTTTT. It specifies CASSLEAVGGVNTGELFF.

The V gene is TRBV7-2, the J gene TRBJ2-7, with 8 bases lining up with TRBD2. The trim removed 1 base at V and 3 bases at J, leaving 5 bases unmatched. Germline V gene lookup returns CDR1 SGHTA and CDR2 FQGNSA. The CDR3 covers 15 residues. CDR3 nucleotide sequence: TGTGCCAGCAGCTTAGGAGGCGGGGGGAACTACGAGCAGTACTTC. Translation: CASSLGGGGNYEQYF.

The CDR3 spells CASSLILPKANYGYTF. The CDR3 coding sequence is TGTGCCAGCAGCTTGATCCTACCAAAAGCTAACTATGGCTACACCTTC. The V and J genes are TRBV11-2 and TRBJ1-2; D call uncertain. The germline V and J ends were trimmed by 3 bases and 0 bases, with 14 bases remaining between them. The germline V gene encodes CDR1 SGHAT and CDR2 FQNNGV. The CDR3 length is 16 residues.

DNA for the CDR3: TGCGCCAGCAGCGCGAACCTCCTAGCGGGGGGCACCGGGGAGCTGTTTTTT. The encoded protein is CASSANLLAGGTGELFF. The V and J genes are TRBV5-1 and TRBJ2-2, with 11 positions matching TRBD2. This CDR3 spans 17 amino acids. Germline loops: CDR1 SGHRS, CDR2 YFSETQ. Trimming took 4 bases from V and 4 from J; bases not matched to a gene: 9.

This chain joins TRBV5-6 and TRBJ2-5; D may be TRBD1 (5 bases). Per germline, CDR1 SGHDT and CDR2 YYEEEE. The ends were cut back, 4 bases at V and 4 bases at J, with 11 bases in the middle. The CDR3 consists of 13 residues. The chain's CDR3 is CASSTQGTETQYF. The DNA of the CDR3 is TGTGCCAGCAGCACGCAGGGAACAGAGACCCAGTACTTC. The whole variable domain, remainder taken from reference TRBV5-6 and TRBJ2-5, is DAGVTQSPTHLIKTRGQQVTLRCSPKSGHDTVSWYQQALGQGPQFIFQYYEEEERQRGNFPDRFSGHQFPNYSSELNVNALLLGDSALYLCASSTQGTETQYFGPGTRLLVL.

CDR3 coding DNA: TGTGCCAGCGCTTCAGGGAGGTACAATGAGCAGTTCTTC. Protein sequence: CASASGRYNEQFF. The chain joins TRBV9 to TRBJ2-1; possibly TRBD2 for D (6 bases). Between the trimmed V and J ends, which lost 7 bases and 4 bases, there was a span of 12 bases. The CDR3 loop spans 13 amino acids. The germline V gene encodes CDR1 SGDLS and CDR2 YYNGEE.

This clone appeared a few times. The chain couples TRBV5-1 to TRBJ2-7; TRBD1 agrees at 7 bases. CDR1 SGHRS and CDR2 YFSETQ come from the germline V gene. The CDR3 is 12 amino acids. V lost 1 base and J lost 5; bases outside the gene matches: 0. CDR3 region: CASSLTGDEQYF. Written as DNA, the CDR3 is TGCGCCAGCAGCTTGACAGGGGACGAGCAGTACTTC. Full variable domain (rest looked up from reference TRBV5-1 and TRBJ2-7): KAGVTQTPRYLIKTRGQQVTLSCSPISGHRSVSWYQQTPGQGLQFLFEYFSETQRNKGNFPGRFSGRQFSNSRSEMNVSTLELGDSALYLCASSLTGDEQYFGPGTRLTVT.

This clone was seen once. The genes are TRBV6-1 and TRBJ1-2; D not resolved. The ends were cut back, 4 bases at V and 4 bases at J, with 7 bases in the middle. The CDR3 sequence is 12 residues long. In germline, CDR1 is MNHNS, CDR2 SASEGT. The CDR3 nucleotides read TGTGCCAGCAGTGTGAACACCTATGGCTACACCTTC. It translates to CASSVNTYGYTF.

V is TRBV27 and J is TRBJ1-1; 10 bases line up with TRBD1. CDR3 size: 18 residues. Germline CDR1 is MNHEY and CDR2 is SMNVEV (reference sequence). Germline trimming cut 3 bases from V and 0 bases from J; bases unmatched to any gene: 10. The CDR3 DNA reads TGTGCCAGCAGTTTCACTGGGGGCGGGACAGGGGTGAACACTGAAGCTTTCTTT. Translated, it gives CASSFTGGGTGVNTEAFF.

This clone showed up just a few times. This rearrangement joins TRBV28 to TRBJ2-1; 8 bases line up with TRBD2. Germline values: CDR1 MDHEN, CDR2 SYDVKM. J gave up 6 bases and V 6 bases, and 10 bases lay outside the gene matches. The CDR3 has 15 amino acids. This CDR3 is CASSYGGAWVNEQFF. The CDR3 DNA sequence: TGTGCCAGCAGCTACGGGGGGGCCTGGGTCAATGAGCAGTTCTTC. The full variable domain, in which reference TRBV28 and TRBJ2-1 provide the parts outside the CDR3, is DVKVTQSSRYLVKRTGEKVFLECVQDMDHENMFWYRQDPGLGLRLIYFSYDVKMKEKGDIPEGYSVSREKKERFSLILESASTNQTSMYLCASSYGGAWVNEQFFGPGTRLTVL.

The rearrangement uses TRBV5-5 and TRBJ2-3, with 9 bases matching TRBD2. The V and J ends lost 0 bases and 2 bases, in that order; junction bases with no gene match: 4. Germline V gives CDR1 SGHKS, CDR2 YYEKEE (reference sequence). The CDR3 is made up of 16 amino acids. The CDR3, as DNA: TGTGCCAGCAGCTTGGGACTAGCGGTACTCACAGATACGCAGTATTTT. Residues: CASSLGLAVLTDTQYF.

The rearrangement joins TRBV6-4 to TRBJ2-6, with D perhaps TRBD2 (6 bases). This CDR3 has 15 amino acids. Trimming left V 4 bases short and J 5 bases short, with 12 bases between. CDR1 and CDR2 (germline): MRHNA, SNTAGT. In nucleotides, the CDR3 is TGTGCCAGCAGTGTGGGCAGGGACTGGGCCAACGTCCTGACTTTC. This encodes CASSVGRDWANVLTF.

Only a few counts were recorded for this clone. The chain recombines TRBV7-9 with TRBJ1-2; perhaps TRBD1 as D (6 bases). In germline, CDR1 is SEHNR, CDR2 FQNEAQ (reference sequence). The CDR3 is 14 residues long. Between the trimmed V and J ends, which lost 5 bases and 4 bases, there was a span of 14 bases. CDR3 protein: CASSQERTAYGYTF. CDR3 sequence (DNA): TGTGCCAGCAGCCAAGAGAGGACAGCCTATGGCTACACCTTC.

This clone has just a few counts. The J gene is TRBJ2-5, the V gene TRBV7-9; 7 bases are shared with TRBD1. Per germline, CDR1 SEHNR and CDR2 FQNEAQ (reference sequence). This CDR3 is 14 amino acids long. J lost 4 bases, V lost 5 bases, and 7 bases had no gene match. Here the CDR3 DNA reads TGTGCCAGCAGCCTCCCTACAGGGGCAGAGACCCAGTACTTC. Its protein is CASSLPTGAETQYF.

This clone turned up a few times. This rearrangement joins TRBV28 to TRBJ2-7; 8 bases line up with TRBD1. Germline-derived CDR1 and CDR2 are MDHEN and SYDVKM. Unmatched junction bases numbered 3, after V lost 6 bases and J lost 5 bases. This CDR3 has 12 residues. This CDR3 reads CASSQGAHEQYF. The CDR3 bases are TGTGCCAGCAGCCAGGGGGCCCACGAGCAGTACTTC.

This sequence joins TRBV7-6 and TRBJ1-6; perhaps TRBD1 as D (5 bases). V dropped 2 bases and J dropped 6 bases, with 8 bases sitting between them. There are 14 residues in the CDR3. Germline V gene sequence: CDR1 SGHVS, CDR2 FNYEAQ. The CDR3 region has the DNA TGTGCCAGCAGCTTATTCGGGGGTAATTCACCCCTCCACTTT. This codes for CASSLFGGNSPLHF.

The chain employs TRBV6-5 and TRBJ2-7, with 7 bases aligning to TRBD2. The germline V gene has CDR1 MNHEY and CDR2 SVGAGI. The CDR3 loop spans 13 amino acids. V trimming: 8 bases; J trimming: 2 bases; junction bases outside the gene matches: 6. CDR3 DNA sequence: TGTGCCAGCCAAACAGCGGGGCCCTACGAGCAGTACTTC. Protein sequence: CASQTAGPYEQYF.